These 13 T cell receptor beta chains were sequenced from one sample in a study of T cells in Graves' hyperthyroidism and ophthalmopathy. Amplification yielded TCR beta CDR3 regions, with RNA transcripts as the source. Carried out on the TCR CDR3, a first-round RT-PCR used the HTBI primer set. TCRdb redid the calling of the multiplex PCR reads with MiXCR, one entry per CDR3 protein. This sample yields 600,000 to 850,000 distinct CDR3 sequences, of which about 19% are seen a single time; around 15% belongs to the top ten. The specimen was blood. The origin of the receptors is a woman in her fifties or sixties with Graves' hyperthyroidism that later progressed to Graves' ophthalmopathy.

This clonotype came up many times. The chain joins TRBV3-1 to TRBJ1-2; TRBD1 matches at 7 bases. Germline CDR1 reads LGHDT; CDR2 reads YNNKEL (reference sequence). Trimming cost V 2 bases and J 9 bases; bases outside gene matches: 12. There are 15 residues in the CDR3. The CDR3: CASSQRQGSDRSYTF. The DNA for the CDR3 is TGTGCCAGCAGCCAACGACAGGGTTCCGATAGAAGCTACACCTTC.

Concerning this clonotype itself: A read error may be the cause here, since a much bigger clone is one base away. The chain employs TRBV5-1 and TRBJ1-5; D call uncertain. This CDR3 region has 12 residues. CDR1 and CDR2 from the germline V gene are SGHRS and YFSETQ. CDR3 nucleotides: TGCGCCAGGAGCTTCTCAGGTCAGCCCCAGCATTTT. It translates to CARSFSGQPQHF.

The table lists this clonotype with a few counts. The CDR3 bases are TGTGCCAGCAGTGAATATCGGACACTACTCACAGATACGCAGTATTTT. Protein: CASSEYRTLLTDTQYF. This chain links TRBV25-1 with TRBJ2-3, with D possibly TRBD1 on 5 matching bases. The CDR3 loop spans 16 amino acids. Per the germline V gene, CDR1 is MGHDK and CDR2 is SYGVNS. The V and J ends lost 0 bases and 2 bases respectively, with 12 bases between them.

This clonotype was seen only a few times. This chain joins TRBV12-3 or TRBV12-4 and TRBJ2-3, with 7 positions matching TRBD1. Trimming cost V 8 bases and J 5 bases; bases outside gene matches: 16. CDR3 length: 16 amino acids. CDR3: CASRKGRGTERDTQYF. In DNA, the CDR3 is TGTGCCAGCCGCAAAGGAAGGGGGACAGAGAGAGATACGCAGTATTTT.

Notes on this clonotype: It may be a read error: a sequence one base away is much more abundant. The V call is TRBV18, the J call TRBJ2-3, with TRBD1 matching 10 bases. The length of the CDR3 is 16 residues. Germline V CDR1 and CDR2: KGHSH, LQKENI. This chain's CDR3 is CASSPVTGGLTGTQYF. The CDR3 coding sequence is TGTGCCAGCTCACCGGTGACAGGGGGCTTAACAGGTACGCAGTATTTT.

This chain links TRBV20-1 with TRBJ1-5; a possible D gene is TRBD1 (5 bases). Looked up from germline, CDR1 is DFQATT and CDR2 is SNEGSKA (reference sequence). V was trimmed by 6 bases and J by 5 bases, leaving 11 bases between them. This CDR3 has 12 amino acids. The CDR3 DNA sequence: TGCAGTGCATCCGACAGATATCAGCCCCAGCATTTT. It yields the protein CSASDRYQPQHF.

This clonotype was counted ten times or more. V usage is TRBV6-1 and J usage is TRBJ2-1; possible D gene TRBD1, 6 bases. Germline lookup yields CDR1 MNHNS and CDR2 SASEGT. The length of the CDR3 is 13 residues. The V end lost 5 bases, the J end lost 6 bases, and 11 bases lay between the germline ends. In DNA form, the CDR3 reads TGTGCCAGCAGTTACCAGGGGATCAATGAGCAGTTCTTC. It yields the protein CASSYQGINEQFF.

V gene TRBV9 combines with J gene TRBJ1-6, with 7 bases that match TRBD1. The CDR3 is made up of 17 amino acids. Germline loops: CDR1 SGDLS, CDR2 YYNGEE. V lost 0 bases and J lost 0; bases outside the gene matches: 3. The DNA for the CDR3 is TGTGCCAGCAGCGTAGACCGGACAGGCTCCTATAATTCACCCCTCCACTTT. It specifies CASSVDRTGSYNSPLHF. The entire variable domain, with the rest obtained from reference TRBV9 and TRBJ1-6, is as follows: DSGVTQTPKHLITATGQRVTLRCSPRSGDLSVYWYQQSLDQGLQFLIQYYNGEERAKGNILERFSAQQFPDLHSELNLSSLELGDSALYFCASSVDRTGSYNSPLHFGNGTRLTVT.

This clonotype was seen only a few times. The chain employs TRBV15 and TRBJ2-3, with unresolved D. Trimming removed 2 bases from V and 0 bases from J, with 6 bases in between. Germline CDR1 LNHNV, CDR2 YYDKDF (reference sequence). The CDR3 has 14 residues. The CDR3 sequence: CATSRSGSTDTQYF. In nucleotides, the CDR3 is TGTGCCACCAGCAGATCCGGGAGCACAGATACGCAGTATTTT.

This clonotype occurred a few times. The chain combines TRBV20-1 with TRBJ1-4; no clear D. CDR1 is DFQATT and CDR2 is SNEGSKA in the germline V gene (reference sequence). This CDR3 is built from 13 residues. Trimming pared 3 bases from V and 4 bases from J, leaving 9 bases between. In nucleotides, the CDR3 is TGCAGTGCTAGCCACACTAATAATGAAAAACTGTTTTTT. Its translation is CSASHTNNEKLFF.

This clonotype was counted ten times or more. The CDR3 coding sequence is TGCAGTGCCCAAAGAGGTGGGCTGGCAGAGACCCAGTACTTC. Protein product: CSAQRGGLAETQYF. The rearrangement joins TRBV20-1 to TRBJ2-5; D remains unclear. Deletions cut 6 bases from V and 4 bases from J, with 18 bases between. CDR3 length: 14 residues. Per germline, CDR1 DFQATT and CDR2 SNEGSKA (reference sequence).

As concerns this clonotype: The junction and the germline gene differ at one end; a read error may be behind it. The chain is built from TRBV2 and TRBJ2-1; TRBD1 matches 9 bases. The CDR3 is 15 amino acids. The V gene's germline CDR1 is SNHLY and CDR2 FYNNEI. The CDR3 spells CASSEDRGADNEQFF. The CDR3 DNA sequence: TGTGCCAGCAGCGAAGACAGGGGGGCCGACAATGAGCAGTTCTTC. Variable domain in full (rest from reference TRBV2 and TRBJ2-1): EPEVTQTPSHQVTQMGQEVILRCVPISNHLYFYWYRQILGQKVEFLVSFYNNEISEKSEIFDDQFSVERPDGSNFTLKIRSTKLEDSAMYFCASSEDRGADNEQFFGPGTRLTVL.

V gene TRBV20-1 combines with J gene TRBJ1-5; 7 bases are shared with TRBD1. Germline CDR1 is DFQATT and CDR2 is SNEGSKA (reference sequence). CDR3 length equals 14 residues. J lost 0 bases, V lost 7 bases, and 6 bases had no gene match. The CDR3 region is CSVRQGNSNQPQHF. The DNA for the CDR3 is TGCAGTGTCCGACAGGGCAATAGCAATCAGCCCCAGCATTTT.